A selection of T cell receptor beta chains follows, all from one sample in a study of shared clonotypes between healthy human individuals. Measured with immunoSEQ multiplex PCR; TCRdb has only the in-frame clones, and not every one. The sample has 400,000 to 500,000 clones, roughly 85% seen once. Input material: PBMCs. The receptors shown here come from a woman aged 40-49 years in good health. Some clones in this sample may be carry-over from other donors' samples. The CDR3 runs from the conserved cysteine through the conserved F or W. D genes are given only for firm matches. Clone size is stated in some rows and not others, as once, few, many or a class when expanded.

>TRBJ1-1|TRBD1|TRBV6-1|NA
CASSVGPTGESTEAFF
TGTGCCAGCAGTGTCGGACCGACAGGGGAGTCCACTGAAGCTTTCTTT
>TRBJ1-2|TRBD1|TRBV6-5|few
CASSYHRDRDYGYTF
TGTGCCAGCAGTTACCACCGGGACAGGGACTATGGCTACACCTTC
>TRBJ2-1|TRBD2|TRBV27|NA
CASSRTSLHQDNEQFF
TGTGCCAGCAGTAGGACTAGCCTCCACCAAGACAATGAGCAGTTCTTC
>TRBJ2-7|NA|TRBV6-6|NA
CASSYSTSGGEYF
TGTGCCAGCAGTTACTCGACGAGTGGAGGGGAGTACTTC
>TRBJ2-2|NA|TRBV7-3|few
CASSLRQGGTGELFF
TGTGCCAGCAGCTTACGACAGGGAGGCACCGGGGAGCTGTTTTTT
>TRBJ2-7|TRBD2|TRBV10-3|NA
CAISESAGLAPTYEQYF
TGTGCCATCAGTGAGTCGGCGGGACTAGCGCCCACCTACGAGCAGTACTTC
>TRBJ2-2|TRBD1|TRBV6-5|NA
CASSSPRQGAGELFF
TGTGCCAGCAGTTCCCCACGGCAGGGGGCCGGGGAGCTGTTTTTT
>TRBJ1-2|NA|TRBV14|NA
CASSQGQGDYGYTF
TGTGCCAGCAGCCAAGGTCAGGGCGACTATGGCTACACCTTC
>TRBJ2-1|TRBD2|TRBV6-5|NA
CASSYGGRALDEQFF
TGTGCCAGCAGTTACGGCGGGAGGGCCCTGGATGAGCAGTTCTTC
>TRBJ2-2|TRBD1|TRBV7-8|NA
CASSPRTGFTNTGELFF
TGTGCCAGCAGCCCCCGGACAGGCTTCACCAACACCGGGGAGCTGTTTTTT
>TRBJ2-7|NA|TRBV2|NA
CAVVDGFYEQYF
TGTGCCGTTGTCGACGGCTTCTACGAGCAGTACTTC
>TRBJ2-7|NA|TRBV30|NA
CAWSVSGFPYEQYF
TGTGCCTGGAGTGTTTCCGGCTTCCCCTACGAGCAGTACTTC
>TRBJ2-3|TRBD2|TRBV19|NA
CASSKTSGTDTQYF
TGTGCCAGTAGTAAGACTAGCGGCACAGATACGCAGTATTTT
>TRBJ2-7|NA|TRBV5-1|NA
CASSLDTYEQYF
TGCGCCAGCAGCTTGGACACTTACGAGCAGTACTTC
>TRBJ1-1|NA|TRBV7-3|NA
CASSPDRRTEAFF
TGTGCCAGCAGCCCCGACAGGAGAACTGAAGCTTTCTTT
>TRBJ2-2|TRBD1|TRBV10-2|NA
CASSDLRGQGSGELFF
TGCGCCAGCAGTGACCTCAGGGGGCAGGGTTCCGGGGAGCTGTTTTTT
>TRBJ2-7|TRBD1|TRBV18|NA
CASSPRTGYEQYF
TGTGCCAGCTCACCACGGACAGGGTACGAGCAGTACTTC
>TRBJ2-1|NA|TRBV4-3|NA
CASSPRPGEQFF
TGCGCCAGCAGCCCCCGACCGGGTGAGCAGTTCTTC
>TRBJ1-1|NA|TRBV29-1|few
CSVAMDTEAFF
TGCAGCGTTGCCATGGACACTGAAGCTTTCTTT
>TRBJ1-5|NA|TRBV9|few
CASSVGVGGHQPQHF
TGTGCCAGCAGCGTAGGTGTCGGGGGTCATCAGCCCCAGCATTTT
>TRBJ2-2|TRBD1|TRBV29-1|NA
CSVVPLGQGKLAGELFF
TGCAGCGTTGTCCCTCTCGGACAGGGTAAATTAGCCGGGGAGCTGTTTTTT
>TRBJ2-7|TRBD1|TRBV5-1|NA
CASSLGTGVGEQYF
TGCGCCAGCAGCTTGGGGACAGGGGTGGGAGAGCAGTACTTC
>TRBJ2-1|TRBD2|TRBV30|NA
CAHSGRASPEQLF
TGTGCCCATAGCGGGAGGGCCAGCCCTGAGCAGCTCTTC
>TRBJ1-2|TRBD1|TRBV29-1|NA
CSVEDRGYYGYTF
TGCAGCGTTGAGGACAGGGGATACTATGGCTACACCTTC
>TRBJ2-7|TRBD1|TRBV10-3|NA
CAITDPGTGDYEQYF
TGTGCCATCACCGACCCCGGGACAGGGGACTACGAGCAGTACTTC
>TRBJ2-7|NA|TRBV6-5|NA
CASSYSPTASYEQYF
TGTGCCAGCAGTTACTCCCCCACAGCCTCCTACGAGCAGTACTTC
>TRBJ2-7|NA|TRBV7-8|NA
CASSSISSYEQYF
TGTGCCAGCAGCTCGATCTCCTCCTACGAGCAGTACTTC
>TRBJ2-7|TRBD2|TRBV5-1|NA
CASSGSGGGPYEQYF
TGCGCCAGCAGCGGGAGCGGGGGGGGTCCCTACGAGCAGTACTTC
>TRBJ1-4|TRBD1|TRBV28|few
CASSRTGTITYEKLFF
TGTGCCAGCAGTCGGACAGGGACCATAACCTATGAAAAACTGTTTTTT
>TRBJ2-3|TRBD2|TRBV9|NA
CASSLTSGRAPDTQYF
TGTGCCAGCAGCCTGACTAGCGGGAGGGCCCCAGATACGCAGTATTTT
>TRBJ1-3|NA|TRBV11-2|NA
CASSSDSGNTIYF
TGTGCCAGCAGCTCGGACAGCGGAAACACCATATATTTT
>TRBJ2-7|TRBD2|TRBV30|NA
CAWSVPAGVYEQYF
TGTGCCTGGAGTGTACCAGCGGGAGTCTACGAGCAGTACTTC
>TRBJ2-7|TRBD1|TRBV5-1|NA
CASSPTGGGYEQYF
TGCGCCAGCAGCCCAACAGGGGGCGGCTACGAGCAGTACTTC
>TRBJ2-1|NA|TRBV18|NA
CASSSSNEQFF
TGTGCCAGCTCGTCCAGCAATGAGCAGTTCTTC
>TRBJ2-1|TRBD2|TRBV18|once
CASSKTSGRVDEQFF
TGTGCCAGCTCAAAGACTAGCGGGAGAGTTGATGAGCAGTTCTTC
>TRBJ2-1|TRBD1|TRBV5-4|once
CASSRDRALDNEQFF
TGTGCCAGCAGCCGCGACAGGGCACTCGACAATGAGCAGTTCTTC
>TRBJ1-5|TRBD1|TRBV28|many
CASSRGLHGDQPQHF
TGTGCCAGCAGCAGGGGGCTACATGGGGATCAGCCCCAGCATTTT
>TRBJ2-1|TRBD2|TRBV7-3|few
CASSRTSGPFGEQFF
TGTGCCAGCAGCCGTACTAGCGGACCATTTGGTGAGCAGTTCTTC
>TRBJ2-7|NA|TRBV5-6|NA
CASSLAGHYEQYF
TGTGCCAGCAGCTTGGCGGGGCACTACGAGCAGTACTTC
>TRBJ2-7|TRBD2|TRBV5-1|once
CASSLSGGLYEQYF
TGCGCCAGCAGCTTAAGCGGGGGGCTTTACGAGCAGTACTTC
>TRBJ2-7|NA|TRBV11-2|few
CASSLGSVVYEQYF
TGTGCCAGCAGCTTAGGTTCAGTGGTTTACGAGCAGTACTTC
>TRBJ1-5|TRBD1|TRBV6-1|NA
CASSPQGYQPQHF
TGTGCCAGCAGCCCACAGGGGTATCAGCCCCAGCATTTT
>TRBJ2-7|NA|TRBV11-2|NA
CASSLVSSWLRSSYEQYF
TGTGCCAGCAGCTTAGTTTCTAGTTGGTTAAGGAGCTCCTACGAGCAGTACTTC
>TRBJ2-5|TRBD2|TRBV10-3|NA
CAISGGGGGETQYF
TGTGCCATCAGTGGCGGGGGGGGCGGAGAGACCCAGTACTTC
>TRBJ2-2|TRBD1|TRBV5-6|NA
CASSEDRGRIGELFF
TGTGCCAGCAGCGAGGACAGGGGGCGCATCGGGGAGCTGTTTTTT
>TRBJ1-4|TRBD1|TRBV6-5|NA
CASSRTGEEKLFF
TGTGCCAGCAGCCGGACAGGGGAGGAAAAACTGTTTTTT
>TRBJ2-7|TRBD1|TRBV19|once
CATSRGGFYEQYF
TGTGCCACTTCGAGAGGGGGCTTTTACGAGCAGTACTTC
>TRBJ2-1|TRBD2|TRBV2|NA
CASSERSSGVGRQFF
TGTGCCAGCAGTGAAAGGTCTAGCGGAGTAGGGCGGCAGTTCTTC